Each of the 4 T cell receptor beta chains below was sequenced from the same sample in a study of blood T cell repertoires in COVID-19. Using immunoSEQ multiplex PCR, the repertoire was profiled, and TCRdb retains in-frame clones only, with some absent. The sample lists around 300,000 clones; around 91% were seen once. The sample consisted of PBMCs or T cells enriched from blood (not recorded which). All receptors come from a young woman who had recovered from COVID-19.

This chain joins TRBV28 and TRBJ1-4; 7 bases align to TRBD1. The CDR3 totals 14 residues. Germline values: CDR1 MDHEN, CDR2 SYDVKM. With V trimmed by 5 bases and J by 6 bases, 6 bases remained unmatched. The CDR3: CASSSPGQYEKLFF. CDR3 bases: TGTGCCAGCAGTAGCCCGGGACAGTATGAAAAACTGTTTTTT.

The rearrangement uses TRBV5-1 and TRBJ2-7; tentatively, D is TRBD1 (5 bases). Germline CDR1 SGHRS, CDR2 YFSETQ. The CDR3 is made up of 16 amino acids. Trimming cost V 0 bases and J 1 base, with 14 bases left between them. CDR3 sequence: CASSLGSRDGSYEQYF. The CDR3 nucleotides are TGCGCCAGCAGCTTGGGTTCCAGGGATGGTTCCTACGAGCAGTACTTC. The entire variable domain, with the rest obtained from reference TRBV5-1 and TRBJ2-7, is as follows: KAGVTQTPRYLIKTRGQQVTLSCSPISGHRSVSWYQQTPGQGLQFLFEYFSETQRNKGNFPGRFSGRQFSNSRSEMNVSTLELGDSALYLCASSLGSRDGSYEQYFGPGTRLTVT.

This rearrangement joins TRBV27 to TRBJ1-2, with no clear D. V was pared by 5 bases and J by 7 bases, with 17 bases between. Germline loops: CDR1 MNHEY, CDR2 SMNVEV (reference sequence). The CDR3 has 14 amino acids. The CDR3 region has the DNA TGTGCCAGCAGTATTTGGGAGGCTTCTAGTGGCTACACCTTC. This codes for CASSIWEASSGYTF.

This clone was picked up a small number of times. This rearrangement joins TRBV28 to TRBJ1-4; possibly TRBD1 for D (5 bases). Germline V gene lookup returns CDR1 MDHEN and CDR2 SYDVKM. The CDR3 loop spans 14 amino acids. This chain's CDR3 is CTHTRAGLNEKLFF. The CDR3 DNA is TGTACCCATACCCGGGCAGGGCTTAATGAAAAACTGTTTTTT.